This TCR beta chain appears in the sequencing data of a study of T cell repertoires in ileal Crohn's disease. The overall study: At surgery, approximately 33% of patients smoked, with median disease duration approximately 7.3 years. M6 samples are neoterminal ileum biopsies from postoperative colonoscopy.

The protocol was immunoSEQ multiplex PCR, while the TCRdb copy is restricted to in-frame clones and leaves out a portion. The sample has 10,000 to 15,000 clones; approximately 80% are singletons. For this clone: Antigen specificity is unknown.

Broader study findings: Clonal expansions were more frequent in active smokers than non-smokers at surgery. Compared with CD4 T cells, sorted CD8 cells carried more expanded clones.

Noted time point: neoterminal ileum biopsy at postoperative endoscopy, about 6 months after surgery. The sequenced material came from ileal tissue. This clonotype originated in an adult with Crohn's disease.

The CDR3 bases are TGTGCCAGCAGCCCCATAGCGGGAGAGTCCGCAGATACGCAGTATTTT. Amino acid sequence: CASSPIAGESADTQYF. This chain joins TRBV7-6 and TRBJ2-3, with 9 bases that match TRBD2. J was trimmed by 4 bases and V by 5 bases; bases with no gene match: 10. The CDR3 spans 16 residues. The germline V gene has CDR1 SGHVS and CDR2 FNYEAQ.